This T cell receptor beta chain was profiled in a study of T cells after yellow fever vaccination. Study at large: Preparation of the low-cell-number fractions used SMART-Seq v4 Ultra Low Input.

A universal primer site and UMIs were added as TCR cDNA was made by 5'RACE template switching. One entry per CDR3 protein, called by TCRdb with MiXCR from the 5' RACE reads. The top ten clones hold roughly 19% of a sample with hundreds of thousands of distinct CDR3 sequences, over 15% of them seen once. Sequenced material: PBMCs, taken before the yellow fever booster vaccination. The clonotype was recovered from a young man who received the YFV17D yellow fever vaccine.

The CDR3 sequence: CASSPRQLSGANVLTF. CDR3 nucleotide sequence: TGTGCCAGCAGCCCTCGACAGCTCTCTGGGGCCAACGTCCTGACTTTC. The gene calls are TRBV7-8 and TRBJ2-6; D may be TRBD1 (5 bases). Trimming left V 5 bases short and J 0 bases short, with 11 bases between. Germline CDR1 SGHVS, CDR2 FQNEAQ. The CDR3 is made up of 16 amino acids.